This TCR beta chain was retrieved from a study of identical twins. Study results and caveats: Out-of-frame TCR alpha sharing observed in monozygotic twins exceeded model estimates.

This clonotype was seen only once. Its cognate antigen is unknown. One entry per CDR3 protein results from TCRdb running MiXCR on the 5' RACE reads. Of some 1,600,000 distinct CDR3 sequences listed, around 29% were seen once; the top ten hold under 0.35%. CDR3 size: 15 residues. CDR1 LGHDT and CDR2 YNNKEL come from the germline V gene (reference sequence). V and J are TRBV3-1 and TRBJ2-5; 9 bases agree with TRBD1. Gene TRBJ2-7 matches the end of the DNA better, so the J call may be wrong. This receptor was taken from a newborn girl in good health. Material: cord blood. CDR3 in amino acids: CASSQSPTGGYEQYF. The CDR3 DNA reads TGTGCCAGCAGCCAAAGCCCGACAGGGGGCTACGAGCAGTACTTC.